This TCR beta chain was observed in a study of blood T cell repertoires in COVID-19. Background on the study: The study drew acute and convalescent COVID-19 samples from the United States, Italy and Spain. PBMCs, B-cell-depleted T cells, or T cells provided the cDNA or gDNA that made up the material.

Study processing details: Reference gene primer amplification gave estimated nucleated cell counts. The protocol was immunoSEQ multiplex PCR, while the TCRdb copy is restricted to in-frame clones and leaves out a portion. V and J calls and clone size are those listed in that table; D and trimming were worked out from the DNA. The sample lists hundreds of thousands of clones; about 87% were seen once. This CDR3 is built from 15 residues. Deletions cut 3 bases from V and 0 bases from J, with 8 bases between. Germline values: CDR1 SGHNT, CDR2 YENEEA. Seattle participants joined during active infection and were tracked over time.

The sequencing sample was made of peripheral blood. The chain recombines TRBV11-3 with TRBJ2-2; the D gene is possibly TRBD1 (5 bases). The source of this sequence is a woman aged 55-75 years with COVID-19, enrolled during active disease. The CDR3 coding sequence is TGTGCCAGCAGCTTCGGACATACGAACACCGGGGAGCTGTTTTTT. This gives the protein CASSFGHTNTGELFF.